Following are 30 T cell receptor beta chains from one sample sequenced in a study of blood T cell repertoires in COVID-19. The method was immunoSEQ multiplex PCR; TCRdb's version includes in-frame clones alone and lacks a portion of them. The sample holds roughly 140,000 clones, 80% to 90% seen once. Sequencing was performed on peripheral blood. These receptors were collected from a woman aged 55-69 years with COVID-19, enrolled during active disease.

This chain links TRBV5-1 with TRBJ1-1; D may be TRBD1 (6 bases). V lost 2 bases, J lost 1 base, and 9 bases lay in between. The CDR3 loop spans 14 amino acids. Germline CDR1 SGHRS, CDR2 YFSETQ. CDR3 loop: CASSFGGANTEAFF. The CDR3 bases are TGCGCCAGCAGCTTCGGGGGGGCGAACACTGAAGCTTTCTTT.

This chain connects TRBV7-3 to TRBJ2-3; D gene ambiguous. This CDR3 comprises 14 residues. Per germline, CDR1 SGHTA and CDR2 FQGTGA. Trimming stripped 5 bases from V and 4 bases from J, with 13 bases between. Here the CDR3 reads CASSQNRSPDTQYF. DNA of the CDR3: TGTGCCAGCAGCCAAAACCGGTCACCAGATACGCAGTATTTT.

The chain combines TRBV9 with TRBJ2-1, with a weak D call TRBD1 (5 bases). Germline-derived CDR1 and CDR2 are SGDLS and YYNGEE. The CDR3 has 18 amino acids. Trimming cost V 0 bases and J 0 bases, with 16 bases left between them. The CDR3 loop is CASSVDGAVFSSYNEQFF. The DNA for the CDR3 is TGTGCCAGCAGCGTAGATGGGGCGGTTTTTAGCTCCTACAATGAGCAGTTCTTC.

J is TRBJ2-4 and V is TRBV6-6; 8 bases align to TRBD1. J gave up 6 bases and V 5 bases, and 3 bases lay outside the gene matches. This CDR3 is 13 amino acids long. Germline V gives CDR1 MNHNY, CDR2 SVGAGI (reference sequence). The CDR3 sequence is CASSAGTGNIQYF. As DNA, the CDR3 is TGTGCCAGCAGTGCCGGGACAGGAAACATTCAGTACTTC.

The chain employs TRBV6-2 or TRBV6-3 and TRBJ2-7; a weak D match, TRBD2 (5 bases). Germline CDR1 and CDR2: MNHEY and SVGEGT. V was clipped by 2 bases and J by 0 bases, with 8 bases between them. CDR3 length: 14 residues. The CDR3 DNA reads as TGTGCCAGCAGTTACGTAGCGAACTCCTACGAGCAGTACTTC. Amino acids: CASSYVANSYEQYF.

CDR3 sequence: CASSLSGGANYGYTF. The CDR3 DNA follows: TGCGCCAGCAGCCTATCGGGGGGCGCTAACTATGGCTACACCTTC. This rearrangement joins TRBV5-1 to TRBJ1-2; weak D call: TRBD1 (6 bases). CDR1 and CDR2 (germline): SGHRS, YFSETQ. Trimming took off 4 bases at V and 0 bases at J, with 13 bases between the two ends. This CDR3 comprises 15 residues.

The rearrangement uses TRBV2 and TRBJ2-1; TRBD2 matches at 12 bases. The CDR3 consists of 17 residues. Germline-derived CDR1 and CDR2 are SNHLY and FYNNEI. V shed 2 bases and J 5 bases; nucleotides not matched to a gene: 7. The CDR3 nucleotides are TGTGCCAGCAGTGAATCGTCCAGACTAGCGGGAGACAATGAGCAGTTCTTC. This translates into CASSESSRLAGDNEQFF.

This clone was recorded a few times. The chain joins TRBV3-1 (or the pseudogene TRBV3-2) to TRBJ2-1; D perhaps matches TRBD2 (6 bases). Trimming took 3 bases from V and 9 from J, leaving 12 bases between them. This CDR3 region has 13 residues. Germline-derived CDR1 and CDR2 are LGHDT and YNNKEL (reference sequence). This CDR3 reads CASSQIRAGEQFF. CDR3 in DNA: TGTGCCAGCAGCCAGATCAGAGCGGGTGAGCAGTTCTTC.

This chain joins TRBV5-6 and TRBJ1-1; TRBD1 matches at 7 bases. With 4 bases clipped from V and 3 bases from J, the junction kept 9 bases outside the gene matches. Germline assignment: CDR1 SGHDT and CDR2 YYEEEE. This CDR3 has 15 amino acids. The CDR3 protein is CASSPPTGRYTEAFF. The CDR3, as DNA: TGTGCCAGCAGCCCTCCGACAGGGAGGTACACTGAAGCTTTCTTT.

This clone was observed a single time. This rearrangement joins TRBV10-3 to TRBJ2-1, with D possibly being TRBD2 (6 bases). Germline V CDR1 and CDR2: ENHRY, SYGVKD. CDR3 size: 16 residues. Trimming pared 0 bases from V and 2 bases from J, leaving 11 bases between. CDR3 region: CAISESLQRAYNEQFF. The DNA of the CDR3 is TGTGCCATCAGTGAGTCGCTCCAGCGGGCCTACAATGAGCAGTTCTTC.

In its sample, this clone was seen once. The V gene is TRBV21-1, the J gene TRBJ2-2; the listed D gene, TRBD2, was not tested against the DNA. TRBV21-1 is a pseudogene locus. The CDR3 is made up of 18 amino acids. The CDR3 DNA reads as TGTGCCAGCAGCTTCCAGACCGGGGGGTTACTGATAACCGGGGAGCTGTTTTTT. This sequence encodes CASSFQTGGLLITGELFF.

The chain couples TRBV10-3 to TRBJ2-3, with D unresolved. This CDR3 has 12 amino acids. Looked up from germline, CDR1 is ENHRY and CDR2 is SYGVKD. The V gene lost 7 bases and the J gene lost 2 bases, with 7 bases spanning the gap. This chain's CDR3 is CAIKSPTDTQYF. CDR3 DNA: TGTGCCATCAAAAGCCCCACAGATACGCAGTATTTT.

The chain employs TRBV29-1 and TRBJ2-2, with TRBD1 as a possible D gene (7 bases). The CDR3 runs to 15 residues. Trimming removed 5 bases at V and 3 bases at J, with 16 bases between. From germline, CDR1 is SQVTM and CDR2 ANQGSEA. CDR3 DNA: TGCAGCGTTCGGAGGGGGCGGGAATACACCGGGGAGCTGTTTTTT. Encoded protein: CSVRRGREYTGELFF.

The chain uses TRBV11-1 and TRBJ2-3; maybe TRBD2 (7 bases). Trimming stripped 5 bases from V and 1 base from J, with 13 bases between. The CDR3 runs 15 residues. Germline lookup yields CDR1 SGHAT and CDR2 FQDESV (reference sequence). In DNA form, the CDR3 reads TGTGCCAGCAGCACGGGGGGCGCGCGCACAGATACGCAGTATTTT. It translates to CASSTGGARTDTQYF.

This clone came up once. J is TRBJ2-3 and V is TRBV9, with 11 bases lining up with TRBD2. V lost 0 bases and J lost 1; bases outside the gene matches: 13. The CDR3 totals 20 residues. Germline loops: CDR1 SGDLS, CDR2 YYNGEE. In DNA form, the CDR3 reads TGTGCCAGCAGCGTAGTCCCACTCCTAGCGGGAGGATATGGCACAGATACGCAGTATTTT. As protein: CASSVVPLLAGGYGTDTQYF.

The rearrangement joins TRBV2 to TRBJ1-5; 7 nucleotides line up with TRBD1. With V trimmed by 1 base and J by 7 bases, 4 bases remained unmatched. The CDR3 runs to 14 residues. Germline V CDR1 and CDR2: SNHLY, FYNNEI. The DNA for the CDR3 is TGTGCCAGCAGTGAAGAACAGGGGAGGCAGCCCCAGCATTTT. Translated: CASSEEQGRQPQHF.

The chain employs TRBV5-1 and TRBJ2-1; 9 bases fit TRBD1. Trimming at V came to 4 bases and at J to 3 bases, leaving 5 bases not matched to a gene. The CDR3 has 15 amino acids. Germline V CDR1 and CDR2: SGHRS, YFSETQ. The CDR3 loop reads CASSTGQGRYNEQFF. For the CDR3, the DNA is TGCGCCAGCAGCACCGGACAGGGGCGCTACAATGAGCAGTTCTTC.

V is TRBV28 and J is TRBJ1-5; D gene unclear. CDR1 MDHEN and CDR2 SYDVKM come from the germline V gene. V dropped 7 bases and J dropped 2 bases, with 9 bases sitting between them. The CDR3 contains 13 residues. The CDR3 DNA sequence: TGTGCCAGCATATTCCAGGGCAATCAGCCCCAGCATTTT. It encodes CASIFQGNQPQHF. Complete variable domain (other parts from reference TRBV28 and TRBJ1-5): DVKVTQSSRYLVKRTGEKVFLECVQDMDHENMFWYRQDPGLGLRLIYFSYDVKMKEKGDIPEGYSVSREKKERFSLILESASTNQTSMYLCASIFQGNQPQHFGDGTRLSIL.

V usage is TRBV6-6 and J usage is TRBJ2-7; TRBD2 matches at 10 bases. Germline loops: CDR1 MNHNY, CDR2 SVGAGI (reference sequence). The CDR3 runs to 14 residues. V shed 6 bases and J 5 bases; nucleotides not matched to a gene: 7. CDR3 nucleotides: TGTGCCAGCAGACAAATAACTAGCGGGAACGAGCAGTACTTC. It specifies CASRQITSGNEQYF.

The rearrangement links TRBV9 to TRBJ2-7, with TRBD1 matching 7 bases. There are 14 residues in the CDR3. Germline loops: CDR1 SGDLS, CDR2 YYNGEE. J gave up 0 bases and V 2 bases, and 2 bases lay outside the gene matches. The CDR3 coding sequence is TGTGCCAGCAGCGTCAGGGACAGCTCCTACGAGCAGTACTTC. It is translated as CASSVRDSSYEQYF.

CDR3 protein: CASSLDRANEQYV. CDR3 in DNA: TGTGCCAGCTCACTAGACAGGGCGAACGAGCAGTACGTC. The rearrangement links TRBV18 to TRBJ2-7, with TRBD1 matching 7 bases. The ends lost 4 bases at V and 5 bases at J; junction bases unmatched: 5. Germline-derived CDR1 and CDR2 are KGHSH and LQKENI. CDR3 length equals 13 residues.

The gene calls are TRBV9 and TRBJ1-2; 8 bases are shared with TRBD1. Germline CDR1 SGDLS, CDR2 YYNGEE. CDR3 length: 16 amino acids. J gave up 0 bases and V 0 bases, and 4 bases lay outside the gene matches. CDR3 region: CASSVDRDRTNYGYTF. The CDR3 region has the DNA TGTGCCAGCAGCGTAGATAGGGACAGGACTAACTATGGCTACACCTTC.

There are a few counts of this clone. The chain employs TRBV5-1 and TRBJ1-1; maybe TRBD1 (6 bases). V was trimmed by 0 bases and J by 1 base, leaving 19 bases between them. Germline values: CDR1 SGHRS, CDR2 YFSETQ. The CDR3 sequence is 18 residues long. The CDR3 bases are TGCGCCAGCAGCTTGGGGTTGCCCGACAGGCTCGCGAACACTGAAGCTTTCTTT. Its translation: CASSLGLPDRLANTEAFF.

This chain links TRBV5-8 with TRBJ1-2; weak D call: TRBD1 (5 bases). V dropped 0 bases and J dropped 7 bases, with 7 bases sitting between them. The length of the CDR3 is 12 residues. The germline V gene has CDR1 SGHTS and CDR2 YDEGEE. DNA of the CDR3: TGTGCCAGCAGCTTGGTCGACAGTGGCTACACCTTC. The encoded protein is CASSLVDSGYTF.

The CDR3 DNA reads TGTGCCAGCAGCCATGGGGGTGGACAGTATGGCTACACCTTC. The encoded protein is CASSHGGGQYGYTF. The rearrangement links TRBV6-5 to TRBJ1-2; possibly TRBD1 for D (6 bases). The germline gives CDR1 MNHEY, CDR2 SVGAGI. The ends were cut back, 6 bases at V and 5 bases at J, with 16 bases in the middle. This CDR3 is built from 14 residues.

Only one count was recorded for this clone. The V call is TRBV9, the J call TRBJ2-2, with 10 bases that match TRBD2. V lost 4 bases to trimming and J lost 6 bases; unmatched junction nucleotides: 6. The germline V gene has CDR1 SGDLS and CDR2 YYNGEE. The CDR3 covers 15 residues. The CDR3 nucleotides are TGTGCCAGCAGCTCCCGGACTAGCGGAGCCGGGGAGCTGTTTTTT. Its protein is CASSSRTSGAGELFF.

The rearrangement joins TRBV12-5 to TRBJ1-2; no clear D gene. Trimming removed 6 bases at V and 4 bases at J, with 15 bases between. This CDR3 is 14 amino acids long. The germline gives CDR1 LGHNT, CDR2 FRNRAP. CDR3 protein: CASGLAPLGYGYTF. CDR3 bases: TGTGCTAGTGGCCTAGCTCCGTTGGGCTATGGCTACACCTTC.

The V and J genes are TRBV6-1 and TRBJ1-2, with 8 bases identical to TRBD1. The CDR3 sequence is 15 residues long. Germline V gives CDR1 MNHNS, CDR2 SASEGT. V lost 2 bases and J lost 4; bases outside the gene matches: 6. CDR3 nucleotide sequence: TGTGCCAGCAGTGAATCAGGGGGCGCGGGCTATGGCTACACCTTC. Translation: CASSESGGAGYGYTF.

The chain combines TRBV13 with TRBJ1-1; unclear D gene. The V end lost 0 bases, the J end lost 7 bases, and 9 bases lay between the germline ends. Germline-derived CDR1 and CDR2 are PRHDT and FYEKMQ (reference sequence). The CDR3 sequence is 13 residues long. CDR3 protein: CASSLGGGNEAFF. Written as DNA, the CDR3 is TGTGCCAGCAGCTTAGGAGGAGGGAATGAAGCTTTCTTT.

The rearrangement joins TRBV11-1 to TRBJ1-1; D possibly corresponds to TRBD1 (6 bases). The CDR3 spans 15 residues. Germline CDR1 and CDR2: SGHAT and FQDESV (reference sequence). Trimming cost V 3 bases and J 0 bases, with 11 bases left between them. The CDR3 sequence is CASSFRQALNTEAFF. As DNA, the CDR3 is TGTGCCAGCAGCTTTAGACAGGCCTTGAACACTGAAGCTTTCTTT.